One and the same sample provided the 27 T cell receptor beta chains below, sequenced in a study of T cells in Graves' hyperthyroidism and ophthalmopathy. Using RNA transcripts as the source, TCR beta CDR3 regions were amplified. A first-round RT-PCR of the TCR CDR3 used the HTBI primer set. Each CDR3 protein gets one entry after TCRdb re-called the multiplex PCR reads with MiXCR. The data contain 360,000 or so distinct CDR3 sequences, around 18% of them singletons. Sequencing was performed on blood. The receptors come from a woman in her 40s with Graves' ophthalmopathy.

This clonotype was counted many times. The chain couples TRBV7-8 to TRBJ1-5, with 7 bases lining up with TRBD1. This CDR3 region has 15 residues. Germline V gives CDR1 SGHVS, CDR2 FQNEAQ. The trim removed 8 bases at V and 5 bases at J, leaving 12 bases unmatched. The CDR3, as DNA: TGTGCCAGCGGATCGGTCAGGGGGTCACATCAGCCCCAGCATTTT. Its translation is CASGSVRGSHQPQHF.

This clonotype has ten or more counts. The chain links TRBV28 to TRBJ2-2, with a weak D call TRBD2 (6 bases). There are 16 residues in the CDR3. V gave up 1 base and J gave up 2 bases, with 11 bases separating them. In germline, CDR1 is MDHEN, CDR2 SYDVKM. The CDR3 DNA reads as TGTGCCAGCAGTTTATTTGCAGGGACTAACACCGGGGAGCTGTTTTTT. Translation: CASSLFAGTNTGELFF.

In its sample, this clonotype was seen many times. The J gene is TRBJ1-1, the V gene TRBV12-3 or TRBV12-4; TRBD1 aligns across 9 bases. Trimming cost V 3 bases and J 4 bases; bases outside gene matches: 3. This CDR3 is built from 14 residues. CDR3 region: CASSLVGQGTEAFF. The CDR3 DNA reads TGTGCCAGCAGTTTGGTGGGACAGGGCACTGAAGCTTTCTTT.

This clonotype has at least ten counts. The V gene is TRBV27, the J gene TRBJ2-7; the match to TRBD1 covers 10 bases. V lost 5 bases and J lost 3; bases outside the gene matches: 7. This CDR3 has 15 amino acids. In germline, CDR1 is MNHEY, CDR2 SMNVEV (reference sequence). CDR3 sequence reads: CASSPRTGGYYEQYF. The CDR3 coding sequence is TGTGCCAGCAGTCCACGGACAGGGGGTTACTACGAGCAGTACTTC.

The chain uses TRBV12-3 or TRBV12-4 and TRBJ1-1; 7 bases line up with TRBD1. This CDR3 contains 13 residues. The V gene end was trimmed by 6 bases and the J gene end by 4 bases; junction bases not matched to a gene: 5. CDR3 loop: CASRPYRGTEAFF. In nucleotides, the CDR3 is TGTGCCAGCAGACCATACAGGGGCACTGAAGCTTTCTTT.

This clonotype was counted ten times or more. V usage is TRBV5-1 and J usage is TRBJ1-2; D gene unclear. Trimming shortened V by 7 bases and J by 6 bases, and 22 bases separated the two germline ends. The V gene's germline CDR1 is SGHRS and CDR2 YFSETQ. This CDR3 is 15 amino acids long. This chain's CDR3 is CASGLRADNQNGYTF. As DNA, the CDR3 is TGCGCCAGCGGACTCCGGGCAGACAACCAGAATGGCTACACCTTC. Combining the CDR3 with reference TRBV5-1 and TRBJ1-2 gives the whole variable domain KAGVTQTPRYLIKTRGQQVTLSCSPISGHRSVSWYQQTPGQGLQFLFEYFSETQRNKGNFPGRFSGRQFSNSRSEMNVSTLELGDSALYLCASGLRADNQNGYTFGSGTRLTVV.

This clonotype was recorded at least ten times. The rearrangement links TRBV7-2 to TRBJ2-7; no clear D gene. The CDR3 length is 14 residues. V lost 5 bases and J lost 6, with 17 bases in between. Germline V gene data show CDR1 as SGHTA and CDR2 as FQGNSA. The CDR3 DNA reads as TGTGCCAGCAGCCTGGTGGGTGCGGAAAGCGAGCAGTACTTC. It specifies CASSLVGAESEQYF. Combining the CDR3 with reference TRBV7-2 and TRBJ2-7 gives the whole variable domain GAGVSQSPSNKVTEKGKDVELRCDPISGHTALYWYRQSLGQGLEFLIYFQGNSAPDKSGLPSDRFSAERTGGSVSTLTIQRTQQEDSAVYLCASSLVGAESEQYFGPGTRLTVT.

Of note for this clonotype: This may stem from a read error, because a much larger clone lies one nucleotide away. It is likely a read error, because the conserved phenylalanine at the end of the CDR3 is missing. The chain combines TRBV6-1 with TRBJ2-7, with D unclear. In germline, CDR1 is MNHNS, CDR2 SASEGT. The V and J ends lost 7 bases and 5 bases respectively, with 15 bases between them. CDR3 length: 13 residues. CDR3 bases: TGTGCCAGCATTCGCGATACGCCCCACGAGCAGTACCTC. Protein product: CASIRDTPHEQYL.

This clonotype was seen at least ten times. This sequence joins TRBV20-1 and TRBJ2-7, with 11 bases aligning to TRBD1. The CDR3 sequence is 14 residues long. CDR1 is DFQATT and CDR2 is SNEGSKA in the germline V gene (reference sequence). V gave up 3 bases and J gave up 6 bases; unmatched junction bases: 7. This CDR3 is CSASGTGGRGEQYF. The CDR3, as DNA: TGCAGTGCTAGTGGGACAGGGGGGAGAGGCGAGCAGTACTTC.

This clonotype was seen many times. The J gene is TRBJ1-1, the V gene TRBV30, with D possibly matching TRBD1 (6 bases). The CDR3 has 16 residues. CDR1 is GTSNPN, CDR2 SVGIG, per germline (reference sequence). V lost 1 base and J 6 bases, leaving 21 bases between the germline ends. CDR3 bases: TGTGCCTGGAGTGCCCCCCATATCCACAGGGACCCTGAAGCTTTCTTT. This encodes CAWSAPHIHRDPEAFF.

This chain joins TRBV13 and TRBJ2-7, with D unclear. Between the trimmed V and J ends, which lost 0 bases and 5 bases, there was a span of 8 bases. This CDR3 is 13 amino acids long. CDR1 is PRHDT, CDR2 FYEKMQ, per germline (reference sequence). CDR3 sequence: CASSLGGQDEQYF. CDR3 bases: TGTGCCAGCAGCTTAGGGGGCCAGGACGAGCAGTACTTC.

This clonotype was seen a few times. J is TRBJ1-6 and V is TRBV11-2; 7 bases match TRBD1. This CDR3 contains 18 residues. V trimming: 5 bases; J trimming: 4 bases; junction bases outside the gene matches: 14. Germline V gives CDR1 SGHAT, CDR2 FQNNGV. The CDR3 DNA sequence: TGTGCCAGCAGCAACAACTCGGACAGGATCGGGTATAATTCACCCCTCCACTTT. Its translation: CASSNNSDRIGYNSPLHF.

This clonotype has ten or more counts. This rearrangement joins TRBV7-8 to TRBJ2-2, with 8 bases fitting TRBD2. Germline values: CDR1 SGHVS, CDR2 FQNEAQ. The CDR3 has 16 amino acids. The V gene end was trimmed by 3 bases and the J gene end by 6 bases; junction bases not matched to a gene: 9. As DNA, the CDR3 is TGTGCCAGCAGCTTCGTGGTTAGCGGGATCGCCGGGGAGCTGTTTTTT. Its translation: CASSFVVSGIAGELFF.

The chain is built from TRBV24-1 and TRBJ2-5; 15 nucleotides align to TRBD2. Germline V gives CDR1 KGHDR, CDR2 SFDVKD. The CDR3 spans 18 residues. The trim removed 2 bases at V and 4 bases at J, leaving 7 bases unmatched. CDR3 amino acids: CATSDSGTSGRMGETQYF. In DNA, the CDR3 is TGTGCCACCAGTGATTCCGGGACTAGCGGGAGGATGGGAGAGACCCAGTACTTC.

The rearrangement joins TRBV4-2 to TRBJ1-1; D may be TRBD1 (5 bases). This CDR3 comprises 14 residues. The V and J ends lost 1 base and 10 bases respectively, with 16 bases between them. Germline values: CDR1 LGHNA, CDR2 YNFKEQ. CDR3 coding DNA: TGTGCCAGCAGCCAAGTATTACAGGCCTCCATAGCTTTCTTT. This gives the protein CASSQVLQASIAFF.

In this sample, this clonotype turned up many times. The chain carries TRBV20-1 and TRBJ1-1; no definite D call. The CDR3 length is 15 residues. The germline gives CDR1 DFQATT, CDR2 SNEGSKA (reference sequence). The V and J ends lost 0 bases and 0 bases respectively, with 11 bases between them. In nucleotides, the CDR3 is TGCAGTGCTAGAGATCGAGGACCGATGAACACTGAAGCTTTCTTT. Amino acid sequence: CSARDRGPMNTEAFF.

This clonotype was detected ten times or more. A read error is possible here, since a much larger clone lies one base away. This chain joins TRBV28 and TRBJ2-7, with TRBD2 matching 13 bases. This CDR3 has 18 amino acids. CDR1 MDHEN and CDR2 SYDVKM come from the germline V gene. The CDR3 DNA reads TGTGCCGGCAGTACCCAATTCCCTGGACTAGCGGGAGCCTACGAGCAGTACTTC. This codes for CAGSTQFPGLAGAYEQYF.

This clonotype was recorded many times. The chain is built from TRBV28 and TRBJ1-1; TRBD1 matches 8 bases. Germline V gives CDR1 MDHEN, CDR2 SYDVKM. The CDR3 length is 14 residues. The V and J ends lost 5 bases and 6 bases, in that order; junction bases with no gene match: 8. The CDR3, as DNA: TGTGCCAGCAGTCCTTGGGACAGGCCCCCTGAAGCTTTCTTT. It translates to CASSPWDRPPEAFF.

V usage is TRBV10-3 and J usage is TRBJ1-2; tentative D call: TRBD1 (6 bases). The V end was cut by 1 base, the J end by 4 bases, with 10 bases between. The germline V gene encodes CDR1 ENHRY and CDR2 SYGVKD. This CDR3 has 14 residues. CDR3 nucleotide sequence: TGTGCCATCAGTGAGTTGACAGGACCCTATGGCTACACCTTC. This codes for CAISELTGPYGYTF.

This clonotype has at least ten counts. This may be a read error, as it is one base from a much larger clone. This chain joins TRBV6-5 and TRBJ2-7; maybe TRBD2 (5 bases). This CDR3 has 15 amino acids. Germline V gene data show CDR1 as MNHEY and CDR2 as SVGAGI. The germline V and J ends were trimmed by 2 bases and 6 bases, with 17 bases remaining between them. The CDR3 is CASSYKEAPLSEQYF. CDR3 sequence (DNA): TGTGCCAGCAGTTACAAGGAGGCGCCGCTAAGCGAGCAGTACTTC.

This clonotype was observed many times. The V call is TRBV6-1, the J call TRBJ1-5; D is undetermined. This CDR3 contains 13 residues. With 3 bases removed from V and 5 bases from J, the gap between germline ends came to 8 bases. From germline, CDR1 is MNHNS and CDR2 SASEGT. The CDR3 protein is CASSEFGDQPQHF. In DNA form, the CDR3 reads TGTGCCAGCAGTGAGTTTGGAGATCAGCCCCAGCATTTT.

The rearrangement uses TRBV7-2 and TRBJ2-5; weak D call: TRBD1 (6 bases). The germline gives CDR1 SGHTA, CDR2 FQGNSA. Trimming pared 9 bases from V and 5 bases from J, leaving 13 bases between. The CDR3 consists of 12 residues. CDR3 coding DNA: TGTGCCAGTACAGGGCAACGGGAGACCCAGTACTTC. This translates into CASTGQRETQYF.

This clonotype has ten or more counts. The chain joins TRBV5-1 to TRBJ2-7, with 15 bases aligning to TRBD2. The V segment lost 3 bases and the J segment 7 bases; nucleotides outside the gene matches: 8. The CDR3 extends over 16 amino acids. Germline V gene sequence: CDR1 SGHRS, CDR2 YFSETQ. As DNA, the CDR3 is TGCGCCAGCAGCTCGACACCGGGACTAGCGGGAGGAGAGCAGTACTTC. It specifies CASSSTPGLAGGEQYF.

This clonotype came up many times. The CDR3 coding sequence is TGTGCCAGCAGTGTGGAGGGTTATGATGGCTACACCTTC. Translation: CASSVEGYDGYTF. V is TRBV6-1 and J is TRBJ1-2; the D is unclear. Trimming took off 4 bases at V and 6 bases at J, with 12 bases between the two ends. The CDR3 extends over 13 amino acids. Germline V CDR1 and CDR2: MNHNS, SASEGT.

This clonotype was seen repeatedly, ten times or more. V is TRBV28 and J is TRBJ2-5; the match to TRBD2 covers 8 bases. Unmatched junction bases numbered 11, after V lost 7 bases and J lost 7 bases. Germline CDR1 reads MDHEN; CDR2 reads SYDVKM. This CDR3 comprises 14 residues. CDR3 sequence reads: CASTKSGSLGTQYF. The CDR3 DNA sequence: TGTGCCAGCACGAAAAGCGGGAGTCTTGGGACCCAGTACTTC. Full variable domain (remainder filled in from reference TRBV28 and TRBJ2-5): DVKVTQSSRYLVKRTGEKVFLECVQDMDHENMFWYRQDPGLGLRLIYFSYDVKMKEKGDIPEGYSVSREKKERFSLILESASTNQTSMYLCASTKSGSLGTQYFGPGTRLLVL.

Ten or more counts support this clonotype. The rearrangement uses TRBV28 and TRBJ1-2; 8 bases agree with TRBD1. Germline V gene lookup returns CDR1 MDHEN and CDR2 SYDVKM. The junction had 12 bases not matched to a gene; V was cut back by 3 bases and J by 3 bases. CDR3 length: 17 residues. The CDR3 nucleotides are TGTGCCAGCAGTTTCCCCGGGGACGACAGGGGCTACTATGGCTACACCTTC. It codes for CASSFPGDDRGYYGYTF.

The sample holds many counts of this clonotype. The chain has TRBV28 and TRBJ2-7, with 9 nucleotides matching TRBD1. Germline CDR1 is MDHEN and CDR2 is SYDVKM. V dropped 8 bases and J dropped 9; count of bases not matched to a gene: 17. The CDR3 runs 15 residues. The CDR3 bases are TGTGCCAGCTATGATCCCGGGACAGGGAATTTGGTGCAGTACTTC. Translation gives CASYDPGTGNLVQYF. Complete variable domain (other parts from reference TRBV28 and TRBJ2-7): DVKVTQSSRYLVKRTGEKVFLECVQDMDHENMFWYRQDPGLGLRLIYFSYDVKMKEKGDIPEGYSVSREKKERFSLILESASTNQTSMYLCASYDPGTGNLVQYFGPGTRLTVT.